This T cell receptor (beta chain) was profiled in a study of blood T cell repertoires in COVID-19. Across the study: Sample material is recorded as cDNA or gDNA derived from T cells, B-cell-depleted T cells, or PBMCs.

Original handling: Nucleated cell number was recorded as an estimate derived from reference gene primer amplification. Clones were read by immunoSEQ multiplex PCR, and TCRdb kept only the in-frame ones, dropping some. From that table come the V and J calls and clone size; the DNA was used to work out D and trimming. The repertoire holds over 400,000 clones, with approximately 85% as singletons. The V gene's germline CDR1 is SGHTA and CDR2 FQGNSA. The CDR3 is 16 residues long. V shed 3 bases, J shed 5 bases, and the junction held 12 bases outside the gene matches. The sample was peripheral blood. The TCR comes from a human donor in a cohort sampled during active COVID-19. V usage is TRBV7-2 and J usage is TRBJ2-7; 8 bases are shared with TRBD2. The CDR3 nucleotides are TGTGCCAGCAGCTTTTACAGCGGGAGAATAGTAGACGAGCAGTACTTC. Its translation: CASSFYSGRIVDEQYF.